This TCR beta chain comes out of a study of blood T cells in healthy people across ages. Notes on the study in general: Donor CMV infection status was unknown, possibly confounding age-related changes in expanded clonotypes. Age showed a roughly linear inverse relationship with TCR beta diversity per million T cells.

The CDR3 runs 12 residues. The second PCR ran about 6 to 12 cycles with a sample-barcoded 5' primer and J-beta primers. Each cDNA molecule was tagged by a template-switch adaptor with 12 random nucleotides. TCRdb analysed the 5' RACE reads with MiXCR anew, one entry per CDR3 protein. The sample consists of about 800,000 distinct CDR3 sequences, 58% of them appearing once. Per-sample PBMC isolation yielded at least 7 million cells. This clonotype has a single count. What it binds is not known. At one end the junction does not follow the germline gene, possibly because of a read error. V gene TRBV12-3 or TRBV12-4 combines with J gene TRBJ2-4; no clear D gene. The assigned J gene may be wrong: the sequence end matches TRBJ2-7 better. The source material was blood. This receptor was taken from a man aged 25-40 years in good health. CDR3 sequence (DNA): TGTGCCGGCAGTCAGTCGGGTTACGAGCAGTACTTC. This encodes CAGSQSGYEQYF.